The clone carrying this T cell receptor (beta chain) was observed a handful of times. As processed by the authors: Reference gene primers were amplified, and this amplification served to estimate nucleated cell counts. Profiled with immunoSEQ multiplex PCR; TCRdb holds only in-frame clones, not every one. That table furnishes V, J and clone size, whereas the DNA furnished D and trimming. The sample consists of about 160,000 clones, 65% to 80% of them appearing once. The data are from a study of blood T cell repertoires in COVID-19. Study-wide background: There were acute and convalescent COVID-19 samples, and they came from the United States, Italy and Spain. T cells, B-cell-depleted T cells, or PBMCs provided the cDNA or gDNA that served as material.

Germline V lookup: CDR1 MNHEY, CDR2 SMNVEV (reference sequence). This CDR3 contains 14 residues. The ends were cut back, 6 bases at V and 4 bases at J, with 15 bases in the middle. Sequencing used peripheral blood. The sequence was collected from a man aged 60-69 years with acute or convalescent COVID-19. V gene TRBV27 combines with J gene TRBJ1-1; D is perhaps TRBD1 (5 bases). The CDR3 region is CASRVQGGITEAFF. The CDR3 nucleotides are TGTGCCAGCAGGGTCCAGGGAGGGATCACTGAAGCTTTCTTT.